This TCR beta chain was found in a study of blood T cells in healthy people across ages. Then a second PCR, running roughly 7 to 11 cycles, was carried out with a sample-barcoded 5' primer and a J-beta primer mix. TCRdb called the 5' RACE reads again in MiXCR, with one record for every CDR3 protein. The table shows fewer than 2 million distinct CDR3 sequences, with about two fifths occurring only once. This CDR3 region has 16 residues. V gave up 2 bases and J gave up 1 base, with 14 bases separating them. The germline gives CDR1 SEHNR, CDR2 FQNEAQ (reference sequence). The V call is TRBV7-9, the J call TRBJ1-1; D possibly corresponds to TRBD1 (6 bases). This TCR came from a human donor in good health. Sequencing was performed on blood. The CDR3 loop reads CASSLRGGLGNTEAFF. The CDR3 nucleotides are TGTGCCAGCAGCTTAAGGGGGGGGCTCGGGAACACTGAAGCTTTCTTT.